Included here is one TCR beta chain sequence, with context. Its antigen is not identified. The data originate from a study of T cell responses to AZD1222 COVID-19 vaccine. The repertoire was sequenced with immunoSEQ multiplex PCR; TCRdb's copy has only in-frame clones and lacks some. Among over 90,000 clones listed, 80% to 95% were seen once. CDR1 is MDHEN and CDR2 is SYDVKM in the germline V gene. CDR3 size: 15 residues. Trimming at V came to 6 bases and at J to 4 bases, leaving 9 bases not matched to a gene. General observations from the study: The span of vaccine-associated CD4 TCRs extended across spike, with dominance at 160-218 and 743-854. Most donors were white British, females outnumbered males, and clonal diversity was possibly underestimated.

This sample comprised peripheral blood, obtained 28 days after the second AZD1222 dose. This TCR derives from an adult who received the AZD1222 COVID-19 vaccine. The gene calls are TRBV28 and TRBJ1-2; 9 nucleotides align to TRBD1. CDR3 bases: TGTGCCAGCAGGTCGGTGGACAGGGGATCCTATGGCTACACCTTC. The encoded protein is CASRSVDRGSYGYTF.